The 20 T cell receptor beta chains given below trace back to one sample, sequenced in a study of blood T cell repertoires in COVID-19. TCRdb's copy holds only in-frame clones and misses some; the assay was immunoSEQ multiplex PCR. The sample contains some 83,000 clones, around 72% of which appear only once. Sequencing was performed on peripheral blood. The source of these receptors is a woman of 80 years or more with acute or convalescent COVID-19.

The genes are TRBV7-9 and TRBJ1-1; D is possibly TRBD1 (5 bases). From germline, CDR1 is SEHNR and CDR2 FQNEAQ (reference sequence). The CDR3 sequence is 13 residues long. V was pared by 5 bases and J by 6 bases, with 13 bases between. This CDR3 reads CASSDIGQPEAFF. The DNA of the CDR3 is TGTGCCAGCAGCGACATTGGACAACCTGAAGCTTTCTTT.

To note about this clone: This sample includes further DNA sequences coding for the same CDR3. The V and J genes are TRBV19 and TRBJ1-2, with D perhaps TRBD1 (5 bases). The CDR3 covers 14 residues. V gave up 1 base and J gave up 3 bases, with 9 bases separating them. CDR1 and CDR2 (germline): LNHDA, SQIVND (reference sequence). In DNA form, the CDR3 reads TGTGCCAGTAGTATAGCCAGGGAGGACTATGGCTACACCTTC. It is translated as CASSIAREDYGYTF. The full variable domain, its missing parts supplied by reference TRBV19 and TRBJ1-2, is DGGITQSPKYLFRKEGQNVTLSCEQNLNHDAMYWYRQDPGQGLRLIYYSQIVNDFQKGDIAEGYSVSREKKESFPLTVTSAQKNPTAFYLCASSIAREDYGYTFGSGTRLTVV.

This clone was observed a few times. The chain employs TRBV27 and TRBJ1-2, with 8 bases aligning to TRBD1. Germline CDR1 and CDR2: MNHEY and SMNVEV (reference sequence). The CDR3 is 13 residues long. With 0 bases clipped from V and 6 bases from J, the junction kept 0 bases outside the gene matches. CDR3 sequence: CASSLSTGDGYTF. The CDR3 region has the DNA TGTGCCAGCAGTTTATCGACAGGGGATGGCTACACCTTC.

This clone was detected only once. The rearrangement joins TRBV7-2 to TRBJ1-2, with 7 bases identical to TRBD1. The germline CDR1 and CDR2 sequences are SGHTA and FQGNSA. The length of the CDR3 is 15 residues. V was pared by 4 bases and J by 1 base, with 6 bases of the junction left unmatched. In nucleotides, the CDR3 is TGTGCCAGCAGCTCGGGACAGAGCCTTAACTATGGCTACACCTTC. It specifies CASSSGQSLNYGYTF.

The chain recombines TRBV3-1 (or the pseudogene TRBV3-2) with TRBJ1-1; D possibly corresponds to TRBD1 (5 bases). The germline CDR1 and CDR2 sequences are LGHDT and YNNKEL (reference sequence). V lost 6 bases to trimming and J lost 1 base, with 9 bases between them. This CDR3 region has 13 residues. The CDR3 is CASRWRGNTEAFF. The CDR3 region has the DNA TGTGCCAGCAGGTGGAGGGGGAACACTGAAGCTTTCTTT.

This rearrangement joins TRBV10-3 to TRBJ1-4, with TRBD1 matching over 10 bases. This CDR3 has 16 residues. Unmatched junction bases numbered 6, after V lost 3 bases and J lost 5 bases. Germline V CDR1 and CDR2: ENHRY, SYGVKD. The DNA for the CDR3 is TGTGCCATCAGTGACCCTCGGACAGGGGGAAATGAAAAACTGTTTTTT. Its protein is CAISDPRTGGNEKLFF.

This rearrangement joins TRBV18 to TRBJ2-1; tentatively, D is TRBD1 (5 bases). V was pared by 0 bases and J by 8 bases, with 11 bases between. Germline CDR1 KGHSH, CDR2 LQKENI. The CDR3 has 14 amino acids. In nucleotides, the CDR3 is TGTGCCAGCTCACCACCGAGCAGGGCGGATGAGCAGTTCTTC. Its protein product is CASSPPSRADEQFF.

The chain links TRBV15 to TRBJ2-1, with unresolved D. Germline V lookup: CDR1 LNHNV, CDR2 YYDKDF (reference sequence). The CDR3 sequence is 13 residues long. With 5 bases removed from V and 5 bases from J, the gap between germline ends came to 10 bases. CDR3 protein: CATSPHSNNEQFF. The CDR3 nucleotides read TGTGCCACCAGCCCCCATTCCAACAATGAGCAGTTCTTC.

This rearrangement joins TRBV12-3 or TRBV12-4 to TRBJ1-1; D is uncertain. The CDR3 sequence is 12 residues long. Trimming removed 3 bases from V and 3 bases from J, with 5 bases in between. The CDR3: CASSFPDTEAFF. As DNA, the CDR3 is TGTGCCAGCAGTTTCCCTGACACTGAAGCTTTCTTT.

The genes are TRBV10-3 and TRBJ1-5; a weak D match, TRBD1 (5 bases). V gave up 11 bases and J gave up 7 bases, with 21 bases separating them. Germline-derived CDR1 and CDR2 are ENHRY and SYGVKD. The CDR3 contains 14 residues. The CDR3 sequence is CALLRAGGGQPQHF. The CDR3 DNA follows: TGTGCCTTACTCCGGGCCGGCGGGGGACAGCCCCAGCATTTT.

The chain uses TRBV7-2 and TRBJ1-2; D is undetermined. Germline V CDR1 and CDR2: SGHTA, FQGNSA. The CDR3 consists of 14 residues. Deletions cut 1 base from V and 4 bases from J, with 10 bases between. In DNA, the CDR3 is TGTGCCAGCAGCTTAGACCCGCGAGGCTATGGCTACACCTTC. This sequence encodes CASSLDPRGYGYTF.

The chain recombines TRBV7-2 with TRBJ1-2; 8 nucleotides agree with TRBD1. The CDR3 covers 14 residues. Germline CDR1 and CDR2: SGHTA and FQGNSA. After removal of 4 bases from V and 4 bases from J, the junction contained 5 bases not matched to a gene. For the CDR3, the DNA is TGTGCCAGCAGCTCGAGACAGGGGACCTATGGCTACACCTTC. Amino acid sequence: CASSSRQGTYGYTF.

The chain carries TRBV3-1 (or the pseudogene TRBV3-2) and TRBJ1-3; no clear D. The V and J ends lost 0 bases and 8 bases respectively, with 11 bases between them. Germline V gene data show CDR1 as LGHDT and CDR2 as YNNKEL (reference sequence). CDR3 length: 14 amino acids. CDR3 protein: CASSQDLGRDTIYF. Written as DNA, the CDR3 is TGTGCCAGCAGCCAAGACCTCGGGCGGGACACCATATATTTT.

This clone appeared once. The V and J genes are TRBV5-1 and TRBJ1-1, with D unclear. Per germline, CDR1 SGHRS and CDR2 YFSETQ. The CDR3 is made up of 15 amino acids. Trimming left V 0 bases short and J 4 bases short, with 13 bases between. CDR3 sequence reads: CASSLDSPGVTEAFF. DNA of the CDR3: TGCGCCAGCAGCTTGGACAGCCCCGGGGTCACTGAAGCTTTCTTT.

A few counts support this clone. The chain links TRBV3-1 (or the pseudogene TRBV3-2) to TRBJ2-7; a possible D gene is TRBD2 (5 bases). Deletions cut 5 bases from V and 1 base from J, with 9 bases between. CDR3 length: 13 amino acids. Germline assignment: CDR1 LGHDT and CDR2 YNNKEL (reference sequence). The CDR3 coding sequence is TGTGCCAGCAGCGTTCGGGGTTCCTACGAGCAGTACTTC. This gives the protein CASSVRGSYEQYF.

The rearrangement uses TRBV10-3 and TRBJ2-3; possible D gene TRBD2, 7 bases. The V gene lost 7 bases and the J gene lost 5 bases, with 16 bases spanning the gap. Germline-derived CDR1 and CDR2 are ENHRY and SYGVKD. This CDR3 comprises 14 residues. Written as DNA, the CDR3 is TGTGCCATCACTCCGGGGGGCGGTGGAGATACGCAGTATTTT. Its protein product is CAITPGGGGDTQYF.

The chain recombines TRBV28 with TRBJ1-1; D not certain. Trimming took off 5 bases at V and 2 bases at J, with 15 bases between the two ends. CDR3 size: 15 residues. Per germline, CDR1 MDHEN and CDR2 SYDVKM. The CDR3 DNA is TGTGCCAGCAGTCCCCATGCACTGCCAAACACTGAAGCTTTCTTT. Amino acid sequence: CASSPHALPNTEAFF.

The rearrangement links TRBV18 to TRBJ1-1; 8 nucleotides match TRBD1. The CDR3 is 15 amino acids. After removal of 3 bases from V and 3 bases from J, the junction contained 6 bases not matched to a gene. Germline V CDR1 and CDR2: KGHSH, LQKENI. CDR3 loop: CASSPQGAPYTEAFF. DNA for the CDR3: TGTGCCAGCTCACCCCAGGGGGCTCCGTACACTGAAGCTTTCTTT.

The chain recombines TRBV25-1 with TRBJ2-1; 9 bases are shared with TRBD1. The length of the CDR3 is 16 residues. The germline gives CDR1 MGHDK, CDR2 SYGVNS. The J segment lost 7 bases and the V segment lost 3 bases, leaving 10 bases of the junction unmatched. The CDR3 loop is CASSDPSGQGWNEQFF. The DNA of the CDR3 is TGTGCCAGCAGTGATCCTTCGGGACAGGGATGGAATGAGCAGTTCTTC.

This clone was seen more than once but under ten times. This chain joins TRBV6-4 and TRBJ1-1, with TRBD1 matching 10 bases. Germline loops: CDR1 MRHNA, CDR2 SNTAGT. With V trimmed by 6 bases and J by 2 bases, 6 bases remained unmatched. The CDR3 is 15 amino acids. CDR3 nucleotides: TGTGCCAGCAGAGGACAGGGGGGCCCTAACACTGAAGCTTTCTTT. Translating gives CASRGQGGPNTEAFF.